This T cell receptor (beta chain) was identified during a study of blood T cells in healthy people across ages. As for this clonotype: Antigen specificity is unknown.

Isolation yielded PBMCs, at least 6.5 million per sample, in every case. Study-level findings and limits: Diversity was estimated from one million T cells, and these estimates were considered underestimates. In these data, TCR beta diversity tracked strongly with naive T cell percentage.

The CDR3 sequence is 14 residues long. V lost 0 bases to trimming and J lost 7 bases, with 12 bases between them. Germline CDR1 ENHRY, CDR2 SYGVKD. Next came a second PCR, run for about 7 to 12 cycles, which used a sample-barcoded 5' primer along with a J-beta primer mix. Individual samples furnished no less than 2.5 million CDR3-containing paired-end reads apiece. TCRdb reprocessed the 5' RACE reads via MiXCR and lists one record per CDR3 protein. This table holds roughly 1.5 million distinct CDR3 sequences, 40% to 45% found once. This receptor was taken from a woman aged 18-29 years in good health. The sample comprised blood. The chain carries TRBV10-3 and TRBJ1-2, with D unresolved. CDR3 DNA: TGTGCCATCAGTGAGTCAGGACCCCGGGGTGGCTACACCTTC. It specifies CAISESGPRGGYTF.